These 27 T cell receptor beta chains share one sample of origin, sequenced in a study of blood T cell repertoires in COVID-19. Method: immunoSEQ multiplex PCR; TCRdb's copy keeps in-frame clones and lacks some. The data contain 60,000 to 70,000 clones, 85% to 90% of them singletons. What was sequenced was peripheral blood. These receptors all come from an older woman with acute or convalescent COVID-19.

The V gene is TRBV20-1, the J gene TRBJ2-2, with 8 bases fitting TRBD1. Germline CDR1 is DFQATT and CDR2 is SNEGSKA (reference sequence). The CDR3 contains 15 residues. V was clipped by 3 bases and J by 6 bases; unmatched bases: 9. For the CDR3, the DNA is TGCAGTGCTAGTGGCAGGGGGCGGGTCGCCGGGGAGCTGTTTTTT. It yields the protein CSASGRGRVAGELFF.

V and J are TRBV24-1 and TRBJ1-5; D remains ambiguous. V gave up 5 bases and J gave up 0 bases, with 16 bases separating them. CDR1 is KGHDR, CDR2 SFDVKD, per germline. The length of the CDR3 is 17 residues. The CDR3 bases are TGTGCCACCAGTGTGATAGGGAGGGAGGATAGCAATCAGCCCCAGCATTTT. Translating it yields CATSVIGREDSNQPQHF.

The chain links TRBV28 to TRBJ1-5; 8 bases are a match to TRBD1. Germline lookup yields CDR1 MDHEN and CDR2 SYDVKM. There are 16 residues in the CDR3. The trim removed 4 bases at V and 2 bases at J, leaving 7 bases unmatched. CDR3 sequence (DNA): TGTGCCAGCAGTTCTTTTCAGGGGGCGGGCAATCAGCCCCAGCATTTT. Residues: CASSSFQGAGNQPQHF.

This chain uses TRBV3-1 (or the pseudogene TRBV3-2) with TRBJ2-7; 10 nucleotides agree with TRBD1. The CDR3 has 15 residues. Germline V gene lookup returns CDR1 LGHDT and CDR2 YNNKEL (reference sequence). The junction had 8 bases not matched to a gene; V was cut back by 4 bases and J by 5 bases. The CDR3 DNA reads TGTGCCAGCAGCCCAGGGACAGGGGTGGACCACGAGCAGTACGTC. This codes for CASSPGTGVDHEQYV.

CDR3 sequence (DNA): TGTGCCAGCAGCTGGGGGCAGGGGAATTCACCCCTCCACTTT. This codes for CASSWGQGNSPLHF. The gene calls are TRBV5-6 and TRBJ1-6; possibly TRBD1 for D (6 bases). Deletions cut 3 bases from V and 7 bases from J, with 11 bases between. The CDR3 sequence is 14 residues long. The germline CDR1 and CDR2 sequences are SGHDT and YYEEEE.

In nucleotides, the CDR3 is TGTGCCAGCTCCTCATTTGGGGCCGGGGAGCAGTACGTC. Its protein is CASSSFGAGEQYV. The genes are TRBV18 and TRBJ2-7; tentatively, D is TRBD1 (5 bases). Germline-derived CDR1 and CDR2 are KGHSH and LQKENI. Trimming shortened V by 6 bases and J by 7 bases, and 16 bases separated the two germline ends. CDR3 size: 13 residues.

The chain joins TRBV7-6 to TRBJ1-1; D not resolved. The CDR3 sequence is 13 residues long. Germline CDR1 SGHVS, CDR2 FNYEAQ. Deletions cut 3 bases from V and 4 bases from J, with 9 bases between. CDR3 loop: CASSFGGRTEAFF. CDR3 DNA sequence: TGTGCCAGCAGCTTCGGTGGGCGCACTGAAGCTTTCTTT. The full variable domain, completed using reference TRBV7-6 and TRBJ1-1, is GAGVSQSPRYKVTKRGQDVALRCDPISGHVSLYWYRQALGQGPEFLTYFNYEAQQDKSGLPNDRFSAERPEGSISTLTIQRTEQRDSAMYRCASSFGGRTEAFFGQGTRLTVV.

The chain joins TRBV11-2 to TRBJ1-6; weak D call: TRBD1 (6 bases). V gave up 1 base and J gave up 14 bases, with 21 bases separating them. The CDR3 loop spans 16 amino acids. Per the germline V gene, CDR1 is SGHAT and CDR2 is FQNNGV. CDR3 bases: TGTGCCAGCAGCTTAGGGAGACAGGCCGTTCTAAAGGCCCTCCACTTT. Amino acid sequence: CASSLGRQAVLKALHF.

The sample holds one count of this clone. CDR3 coding DNA: TGTGCCAGCTCACCAGCACAGGCGAGCACAGATACGCAGTATTTT. As protein: CASSPAQASTDTQYF. V is TRBV18 and J is TRBJ2-3, with a possible D match to TRBD1 (5 bases). The V end was cut by 2 bases, the J end by 0 bases, with 9 bases between. Germline V gene data show CDR1 as KGHSH and CDR2 as LQKENI. The CDR3 is 15 residues long.

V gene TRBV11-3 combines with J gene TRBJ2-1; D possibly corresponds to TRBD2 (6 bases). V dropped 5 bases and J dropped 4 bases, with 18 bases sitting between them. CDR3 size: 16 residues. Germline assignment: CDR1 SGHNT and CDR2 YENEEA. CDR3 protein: CASSLLGGEGYNEQFF. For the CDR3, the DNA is TGTGCCAGCAGCCTTCTCGGAGGGGAAGGGTACAATGAGCAGTTCTTC.

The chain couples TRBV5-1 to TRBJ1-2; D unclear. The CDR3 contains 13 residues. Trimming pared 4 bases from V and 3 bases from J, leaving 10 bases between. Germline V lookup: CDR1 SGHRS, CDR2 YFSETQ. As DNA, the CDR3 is TGCGCCAGCAGCCCTAGCGCGGACTATGGCTACACCTTC. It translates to CASSPSADYGYTF. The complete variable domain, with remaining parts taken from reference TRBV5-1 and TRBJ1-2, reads KAGVTQTPRYLIKTRGQQVTLSCSPISGHRSVSWYQQTPGQGLQFLFEYFSETQRNKGNFPGRFSGRQFSNSRSEMNVSTLELGDSALYLCASSPSADYGYTFGSGTRLTVV.

This CDR3 reads CASSQPGQGAPEKLFF. DNA of the CDR3: TGCGCCAGCAGCCAACCGGGACAGGGGGCCCCTGAAAAACTGTTTTTT. The chain combines TRBV4-1 with TRBJ1-4; 12 bases map to TRBD1. This CDR3 spans 16 amino acids. The germline V gene encodes CDR1 MGHRA and CDR2 YSYEKL. The V and J ends lost 2 bases and 7 bases, in that order; junction bases with no gene match: 5.

CDR3 bases: TGTGCCAGCAGCGAGGGACTAGCGGGAGGTTTATACAATGAGCAGTTCTTC. This translates into CASSEGLAGGLYNEQFF. This chain joins TRBV9 and TRBJ2-1, with 15 positions matching TRBD2. J was trimmed by 4 bases and V by 3 bases; bases with no gene match: 5. The germline CDR1 and CDR2 sequences are SGDLS and YYNGEE. There are 17 residues in the CDR3.

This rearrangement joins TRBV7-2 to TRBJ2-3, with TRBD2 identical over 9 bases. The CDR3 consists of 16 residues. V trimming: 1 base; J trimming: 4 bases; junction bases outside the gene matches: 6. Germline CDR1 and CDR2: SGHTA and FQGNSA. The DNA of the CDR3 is TGTGCCAGCAGCTTAGACGTGCGGGAGGGATCAGATACGCAGTATTTT. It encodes CASSLDVREGSDTQYF.

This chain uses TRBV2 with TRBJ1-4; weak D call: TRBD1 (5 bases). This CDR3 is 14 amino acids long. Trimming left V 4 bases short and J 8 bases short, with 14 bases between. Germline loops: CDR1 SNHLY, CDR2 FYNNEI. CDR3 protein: CASSGQGRKEKLFF. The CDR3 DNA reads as TGTGCCAGCAGTGGGCAGGGTAGGAAGGAAAAACTGTTTTTT.

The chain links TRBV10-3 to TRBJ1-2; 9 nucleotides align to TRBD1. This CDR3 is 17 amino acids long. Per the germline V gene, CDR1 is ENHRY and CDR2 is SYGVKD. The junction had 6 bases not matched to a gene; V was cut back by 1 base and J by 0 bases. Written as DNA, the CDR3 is TGTGCCATCAGTGAGTGGGGACAGGGCGCCTCTAACTATGGCTACACCTTC. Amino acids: CAISEWGQGASNYGYTF.

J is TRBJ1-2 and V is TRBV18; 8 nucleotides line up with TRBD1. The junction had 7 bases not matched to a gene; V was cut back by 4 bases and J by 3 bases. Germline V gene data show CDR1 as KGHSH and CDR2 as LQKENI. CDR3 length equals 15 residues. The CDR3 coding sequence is TGTGCCAGCTCACGAGCCGGGACAGGCTACTATGGCTACACCTTC. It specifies CASSRAGTGYYGYTF.

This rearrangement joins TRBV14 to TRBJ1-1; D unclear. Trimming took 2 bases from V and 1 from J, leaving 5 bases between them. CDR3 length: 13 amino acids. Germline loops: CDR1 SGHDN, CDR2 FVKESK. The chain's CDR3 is CASSQLRNTEAFF. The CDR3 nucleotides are TGTGCCAGCAGCCAACTGAGGAACACTGAAGCTTTCTTT.

CDR3 nucleotide sequence: TGTGCCAGCAGGGGACAGATCCCACCCCTCCACTTT. This gives the protein CASRGQIPPLHF. The J gene is TRBJ1-6, the V gene TRBV25-1; 7 nucleotides align to TRBD1. CDR3 size: 12 residues. The junction had 4 bases not matched to a gene; V was cut back by 6 bases and J by 11 bases. The germline V gene has CDR1 MGHDK and CDR2 SYGVNS.

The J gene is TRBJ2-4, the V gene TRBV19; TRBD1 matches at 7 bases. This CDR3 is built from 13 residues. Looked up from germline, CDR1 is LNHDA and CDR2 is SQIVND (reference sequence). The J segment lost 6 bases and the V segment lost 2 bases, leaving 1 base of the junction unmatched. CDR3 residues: CASSIRQGNIQYF. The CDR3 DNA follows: TGTGCCAGTAGTATACGACAGGGAAACATTCAGTACTTC.

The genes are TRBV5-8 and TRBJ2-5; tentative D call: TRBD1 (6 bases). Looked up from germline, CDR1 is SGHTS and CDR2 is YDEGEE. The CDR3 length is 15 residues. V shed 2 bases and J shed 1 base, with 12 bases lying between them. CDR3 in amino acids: CASSFFRGPQETQYF. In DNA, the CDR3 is TGTGCCAGCAGCTTCTTCAGGGGCCCCCAAGAGACCCAGTACTTC.

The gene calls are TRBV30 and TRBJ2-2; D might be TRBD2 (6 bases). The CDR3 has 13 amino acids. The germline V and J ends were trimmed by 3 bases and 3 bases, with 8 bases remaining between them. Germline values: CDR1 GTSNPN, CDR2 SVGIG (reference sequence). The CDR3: CAWRGDYTGELFF. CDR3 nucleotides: TGTGCCTGGAGGGGGGACTACACCGGGGAGCTGTTTTTT.

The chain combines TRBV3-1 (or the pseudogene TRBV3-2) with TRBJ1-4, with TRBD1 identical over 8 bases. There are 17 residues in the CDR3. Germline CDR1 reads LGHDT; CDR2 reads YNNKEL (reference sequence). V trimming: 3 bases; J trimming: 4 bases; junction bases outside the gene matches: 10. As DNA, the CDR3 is TGTGCCAGCAGCCAGGGATCGGACAGGGTGAATAATGAAAAACTGTTTTTT. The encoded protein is CASSQGSDRVNNEKLFF.

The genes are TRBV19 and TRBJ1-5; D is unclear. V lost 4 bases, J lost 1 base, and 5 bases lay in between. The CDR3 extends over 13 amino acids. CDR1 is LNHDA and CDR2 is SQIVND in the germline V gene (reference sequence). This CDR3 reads CASSRGSNQPQHF. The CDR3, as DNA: TGTGCCAGTAGTAGAGGGAGCAATCAGCCCCAGCATTTT.

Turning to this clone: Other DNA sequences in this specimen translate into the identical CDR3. The CDR3 sequence is CASSVGSGGYNEQFF. The CDR3 DNA reads as TGTGCCAGCAGCGTTGGTAGCGGGGGTTACAATGAGCAGTTCTTC. The rearrangement links TRBV9 to TRBJ2-1, with 9 nucleotides matching TRBD2. Per germline, CDR1 SGDLS and CDR2 YYNGEE. The junction had 4 bases not matched to a gene; V was cut back by 2 bases and J by 4 bases. This CDR3 has 15 amino acids.

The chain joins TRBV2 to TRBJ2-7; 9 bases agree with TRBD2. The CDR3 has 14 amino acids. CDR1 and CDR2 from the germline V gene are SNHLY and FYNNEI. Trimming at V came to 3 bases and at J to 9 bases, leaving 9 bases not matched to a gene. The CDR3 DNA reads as TGTGCCAGCAGTGATGGCAGCGGGAGGCCCGGGCAGTACGTC. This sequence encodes CASSDGSGRPGQYV.

CDR3 nucleotide sequence: TGTGCCTGGAGGGAAACAGGAGACACTGAAGCTTTCTTT. Protein: CAWRETGDTEAFF. The V call is TRBV30, the J call TRBJ1-1; maybe TRBD1 (5 bases). This CDR3 contains 13 residues. V gave up 3 bases and J gave up 3 bases, with 11 bases separating them. CDR1 is GTSNPN, CDR2 SVGIG, per germline (reference sequence).